The next 21 T cell receptor beta chains were all read from a single sample in a study of HIV-infected patients and healthy controls. No cell fractionation was done, so the repertoire covers all unsorted peripheral blood T cells. cDNA was made from about 500 ng RNA using alpha and beta constant primers. Alpha and beta chain libraries were made separately by chain-specific third strand synthesis with multiplexing indices. In TCRdb, the 5' RACE reads were re-called with MiXCR into one record per CDR3 protein. The top ten hold over 15% of the sample, which has nearly 7,500 distinct CDR3 sequences, about a tenth seen once. The input for sequencing was blood, taken before antiretroviral therapy. The receptor source for this set is an adult with HIV infection.

This clonotype qualifies as medium-sized. The V and J genes are TRBV27 and TRBJ2-7; no definite D call. V was cut by 3 bases and J by 7 bases, with 13 bases left in between. CDR1 and CDR2 from the germline V gene are MNHEY and SMNVEV (reference sequence). The CDR3 length is 13 residues. The CDR3 nucleotides read TGTGCCAGCAGTTTCGGGTTTGCTAGTGAGCAGTACTTC. It codes for CASSFGFASEQYF.

Judged by abundance, this clonotype is medium-sized. The chain uses TRBV6-4 and TRBJ2-1; 10 nucleotides agree with TRBD2. The CDR3 spans 14 residues. Germline CDR1 MRHNA, CDR2 SNTAGT. V dropped 6 bases and J dropped 4; count of bases not matched to a gene: 3. The CDR3 sequence is CASRLLAGYNEQFF. Here the CDR3 DNA reads TGTGCCAGCAGACTACTAGCGGGATACAATGAGCAGTTCTTC.

Many counts were recorded for this clonotype. The V gene is TRBV27, the J gene TRBJ1-1; D might be TRBD1 (5 bases). Trimming stripped 6 bases from V and 1 base from J, with 12 bases between. Germline V gene sequence: CDR1 MNHEY, CDR2 SMNVEV (reference sequence). This CDR3 has 14 amino acids. The CDR3 DNA reads as TGTGCCAGCAGCCCGGGACGGTGGAACACTGAAGCTTTCTTT. It translates to CASSPGRWNTEAFF.

This clonotype was picked up many times. The chain uses TRBV6-5 and TRBJ2-3, with 10 bases that match TRBD2. J was trimmed by 2 bases and V by 2 bases; bases with no gene match: 7. CDR1 and CDR2 from the germline V gene are MNHEY and SVGAGI. This CDR3 spans 17 amino acids. Written as DNA, the CDR3 is TGTGCCAGCAGTTACGGCCTAGCGGGGGCCCACACAGATACGCAGTATTTT. Its protein product is CASSYGLAGAHTDTQYF.

This clonotype is labeled as medium-sized (0.01 to 0.1%). The genes are TRBV12-3 or TRBV12-4 and TRBJ2-1; 7 bases are a match to TRBD2. The CDR3 consists of 16 residues. With 6 bases clipped from V and 2 bases from J, the junction kept 10 bases outside the gene matches. The CDR3 region has the DNA TGTGCCAGCAGGCCCGGGAGGCAGGGAACCTACAATGAGCAGTTCTTC. It yields the protein CASRPGRQGTYNEQFF.

This clonotype is medium-sized. The chain carries TRBV27 and TRBJ2-1; D ambiguous. In germline, CDR1 is MNHEY, CDR2 SMNVEV (reference sequence). CDR3 length: 13 amino acids. The V end lost 5 bases, the J end lost 4 bases, and 9 bases lay between the germline ends. CDR3 residues: CASSVDPYNEQFF. The CDR3 DNA reads as TGTGCCAGCAGTGTTGACCCATACAATGAGCAGTTCTTC.

In its sample, this clonotype was seen many times. This chain connects TRBV10-3 to TRBJ2-3; 10 bases agree with TRBD2. Per the germline V gene, CDR1 is ENHRY and CDR2 is SYGVKD. J gave up 0 bases and V 9 bases, and 3 bases lay outside the gene matches. CDR3 length: 14 residues. This CDR3 is CAIRLAGSTDTQYF. In nucleotides, the CDR3 is TGTGCCATAAGACTAGCGGGTAGCACAGATACGCAGTATTTT.

The CDR3 nucleotides read TGTGCCAGCAGCACTTACAGGGGGCGCATCCATGAGCAGTTCTTC. This sequence encodes CASSTYRGRIHEQFF. V usage is TRBV6-5 and J usage is TRBJ2-1; 9 bases map to TRBD1. This CDR3 has 15 amino acids. V lost 6 bases to trimming and J lost 8 bases; unmatched junction nucleotides: 11. Germline V gene lookup returns CDR1 MNHEY and CDR2 SVGAGI.

This clonotype was recorded many times. This sequence joins TRBV18 and TRBJ1-5; D gene ambiguous. CDR1 is KGHSH and CDR2 is LQKENI in the germline V gene. The CDR3 totals 13 residues. Trimming took off 3 bases at V and 4 bases at J, with 7 bases between the two ends. The CDR3 sequence: CASSPFGNQPQHF. CDR3 sequence (DNA): TGTGCCAGCTCACCCTTTGGTAATCAGCCCCAGCATTTT.

The gene calls are TRBV2 and TRBJ1-5, with D unclear. CDR3 length: 13 residues. V lost 1 base and J 4 bases, leaving 5 bases between the germline ends. CDR1 SNHLY and CDR2 FYNNEI come from the germline V gene. CDR3 in DNA: TGTGCCAGCAGTGAAGAATGGAATCAGCCCCAGCATTTT. This gives the protein CASSEEWNQPQHF.

There are many counts of this clonotype. The chain recombines TRBV12-3 or TRBV12-4 with TRBJ2-7, with D possibly TRBD2 on 5 matching bases. V shed 1 base and J shed 2 bases, with 9 bases lying between them. CDR3 length: 14 amino acids. CDR3 coding DNA: TGTGCCAGCAGTTTAGATCCGGGGACCTACGAGCAGTACTTC. Translating gives CASSLDPGTYEQYF.

This clonotype rates as medium-sized (0.01 to 0.1%). V is TRBV28 and J is TRBJ2-1; 8 bases match TRBD1. J was trimmed by 9 bases and V by 4 bases; bases with no gene match: 11. The CDR3 runs 15 residues. The germline V gene has CDR1 MDHEN and CDR2 SYDVKM. CDR3 in amino acids: CASSWGQEGLAEQFF. The CDR3, as DNA: TGTGCCAGCAGTTGGGGACAGGAAGGCTTGGCTGAGCAGTTCTTC.

The rearrangement joins TRBV3-1 to TRBJ2-7; 10 positions agree with TRBD2. Germline lookup yields CDR1 LGHDT and CDR2 YNNKEL (reference sequence). Unmatched junction bases numbered 10, after V lost 6 bases and J lost 2 bases. The CDR3 length is 16 residues. DNA for the CDR3: TGTGCCAGCAGTCCCAGAAGCGGGAGGGCCCCCTACGAGCAGTACTTC. Its translation: CASSPRSGRAPYEQYF.

This clonotype ranks as medium-sized. V and J are TRBV9 and TRBJ2-2; the D call may be TRBD1 or TRBD2 (5 bases each). Per the germline V gene, CDR1 is SGDLS and CDR2 is YYNGEE. Trimming removed 2 bases at V and 5 bases at J, with 7 bases between. This CDR3 region has 13 residues. CDR3 sequence: CASSVGGTGELFF. CDR3 DNA: TGTGCCAGCAGCGTTGGGGGAACCGGGGAGCTGTTTTTT.

This clonotype is medium-sized (0.01 to 0.1%) within its sample. The chain couples TRBV7-9 to TRBJ2-3; D ambiguous. The V gene's germline CDR1 is SEHNR and CDR2 FQNEAQ (reference sequence). The V and J ends lost 4 bases and 0 bases respectively, with 11 bases between them. CDR3 length: 15 amino acids. The CDR3 bases are TGTGCCAGCAGCTCCAGGAGTACTAGCACAGATACGCAGTATTTT. This encodes CASSSRSTSTDTQYF.

This clonotype was detected a few times. The chain combines TRBV12-3 or TRBV12-4 with TRBJ2-7, with D maybe TRBD1 (5 bases). CDR3 length equals 15 residues. The V end was cut by 2 bases, the J end by 9 bases, with 20 bases between. The CDR3 reads CASSLRPGMGTGQYF. DNA of the CDR3: TGTGCCAGCAGTTTACGTCCGGGCATGGGCACAGGGCAGTACTTC.

V and J are TRBV7-6 and TRBJ2-1; TRBD1 agrees at 12 bases. There are 16 residues in the CDR3. Germline loops: CDR1 SGHVS, CDR2 FNYEAQ. Unmatched junction bases numbered 9, after V lost 4 bases and J lost 8 bases. This CDR3 reads CASSSRTGTGGYEQFF. The CDR3 DNA sequence: TGTGCCAGCAGCTCCCGCACCGGGACAGGGGGCTATGAGCAGTTCTTC.

This clonotype has ten or more counts. The V gene is TRBV9, the J gene TRBJ2-2, with D possibly matching TRBD2 (6 bases). Per the germline V gene, CDR1 is SGDLS and CDR2 is YYNGEE. CDR3 size: 15 residues. V was shortened by 0 bases and J by 5 bases, with 11 bases between the two germline ends. This CDR3 reads CASSVEAGGTGELFF. The CDR3 DNA reads as TGTGCCAGCAGCGTAGAAGCGGGCGGAACCGGGGAGCTGTTTTTT.

This clonotype has at least ten counts. The V and J genes are TRBV19 and TRBJ2-1; the D is unclear. Deletions cut 3 bases from V and 2 bases from J, with 14 bases between. The CDR3 length is 16 residues. Germline lookup yields CDR1 LNHDA and CDR2 SQIVND (reference sequence). CDR3 amino acids: CASSIVGFKTYNEQFF. The DNA for the CDR3 is TGTGCCAGTAGTATTGTGGGATTTAAGACCTACAATGAGCAGTTCTTC.

Written as DNA, the CDR3 is TGCGCCAGCAGCCAAAGCACCGGGACAGGGAGTGAAAAACTGTTTTTT. Its translation: CASSQSTGTGSEKLFF. The chain links TRBV4-3 to TRBJ1-4, with TRBD1 matching over 9 bases. The V segment lost 2 bases and the J segment 7 bases; nucleotides outside the gene matches: 8. This CDR3 region has 16 residues. Germline V gene data show CDR1 as LGHNA and CDR2 as YSLEER.

By frequency in the sample, this clonotype is medium-sized. This chain links TRBV4-1 with TRBJ2-1; a possible D gene is TRBD2 (6 bases). The germline V gene has CDR1 MGHRA and CDR2 YSYEKL. The CDR3 spans 14 residues. Deletions cut 0 bases from V and 3 bases from J, with 6 bases between. Here the CDR3 DNA reads TGCGCCAGCAGCCAAGAGACTAGCTACAATGAGCAGTTCTTC. Its protein is CASSQETSYNEQFF.